This paragraph covers one T cell receptor beta chain sequence. The target antigen is unknown. This record comes from a study of T cells after yellow fever vaccination. At the level of the study: SMART-Seq v4 Ultra Low Input served to prepare low-cell-number fractions. Points from the study as a whole: Post-booster repertoires again held most primary-vaccination clones (roughly 96% CD4, just under 90% CD8). The CD4 and CD8 compartments had a small share of their clonotypes in common. It was a weaker secondary response, yet one that peaked faster, at day 5 versus 15.

TCRdb reanalysed the 5' RACE reads using MiXCR and keeps one entry per CDR3 protein. The table shows around 300,000 distinct CDR3 sequences, with roughly 4.3% occurring only once. CDR1 and CDR2 (germline): ENHRY, SYGVKD. The CDR3 length is 14 residues. Trimming stripped 0 bases from V and 3 bases from J, with 8 bases between. The gene calls are TRBV10-3 and TRBJ2-5; D unclear. The sequence was obtained from a man aged 18 to 29 who received the YFV17D yellow fever vaccine. The sample here was PBMCs, taken 15 days after the yellow fever booster vaccination. The CDR3 loop is CAISESLGKETQYF. CDR3 in DNA: TGTGCCATCAGTGAGTCGCTGGGAAAAGAGACCCAGTACTTC.